The clone carrying this T cell receptor beta chain appeared a few times. The data derive from a study of blood T cell repertoires in COVID-19. In the study overall: Samples taken during acute and convalescent COVID-19 were collected in the United States, Italy and Spain. T cells, B-cell-depleted T cells, or PBMCs supplied cDNA or gDNA.

The CDR3 runs 14 residues. The germline V and J ends were trimmed by 3 bases and 5 bases, with 10 bases remaining between them. Germline-derived CDR1 and CDR2 are SGHTA and FQGTGA. In the original analysis: By means of reference gene primer amplification, nucleated cell counts were estimated. Profiling relied on immunoSEQ multiplex PCR, and the TCRdb table lists in-frame clones only, not all of them. The D gene and trimming were derived from the DNA, and the V and J assignments and clone size from that table. The table records around 150,000 clones, more than 80% of them present only once. The sequencing input was peripheral blood. The gene calls are TRBV7-3 and TRBJ2-2; tentatively, D is TRBD1 (5 bases). The origin of this receptor is a human donor in a cohort sampled during active COVID-19. The CDR3 region has the DNA TGTGCCAGCAGCTTGTACCAGGGAACCGGGGAGCTGTTTTTT. It is translated as CASSLYQGTGELFF.